The 2 T cell receptor beta chains in this list originate from one sample, sequenced in a study of T cells in localized non-small cell lung cancer. Sequencing was performed with immunoSEQ multiplex PCR; in TCRdb, only in-frame clones are kept and a portion is missing. This table holds fewer than 100,000 clones, more than 75% found once. The material was peripheral blood, obtained before any cancer treatment. These receptors all stem from a female donor older than 55 with stage I lung adenocarcinoma.

V and J are TRBV30 and TRBJ1-2; 9 bases fit TRBD1. The germline gives CDR1 GTSNPN, CDR2 SVGIG (reference sequence). Germline trimming cut 6 bases from V and 0 bases from J; bases unmatched to any gene: 14. CDR3 size: 17 residues. CDR3 amino acids: CACPEGGQGGPNYGYTF. CDR3 in DNA: TGTGCCTGCCCCGAGGGGGGACAGGGTGGGCCTAACTATGGCTACACCTTC. The full variable domain, its missing parts supplied by reference TRBV30 and TRBJ1-2, is SQTIHQWPATLVQPVGSPLSLECTVEGTSNPNLYWYRQAAGRGLQLLFYSVGIGQISSEVPQNLSASRPQDRQFILSSKKLLLSDSGFYLCACPEGGQGGPNYGYTFGSGTRLTVV.

This rearrangement joins TRBV5-8 to TRBJ2-2; the match to TRBD2 covers 11 bases. The germline V gene has CDR1 SGHTS and CDR2 YDEGEE. V lost 2 bases and J lost 1; bases outside the gene matches: 4. The CDR3 runs 17 residues. For the CDR3, the DNA is TGTGCCAGCAGCTTTCCGGGACTAGCGGAGAACACCGGGGAGCTGTTTTTT. As protein: CASSFPGLAENTGELFF.